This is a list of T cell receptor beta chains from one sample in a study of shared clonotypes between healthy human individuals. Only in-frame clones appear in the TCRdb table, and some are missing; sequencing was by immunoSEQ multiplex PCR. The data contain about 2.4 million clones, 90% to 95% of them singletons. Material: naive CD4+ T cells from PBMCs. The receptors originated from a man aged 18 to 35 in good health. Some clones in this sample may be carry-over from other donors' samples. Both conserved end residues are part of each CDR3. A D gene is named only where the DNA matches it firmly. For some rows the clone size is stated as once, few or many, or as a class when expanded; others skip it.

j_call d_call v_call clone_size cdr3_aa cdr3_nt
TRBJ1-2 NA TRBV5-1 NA CASSLAIRGAEGYTF TGCGCCAGCAGCTTGGCGATTCGGGGGGCTGAGGGCTACACCTTC
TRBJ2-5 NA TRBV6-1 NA CASSPLSGSETQYF TGTGCCAGCAGTCCCCTGTCCGGTTCAGAGACCCAGTACTTC
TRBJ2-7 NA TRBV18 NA CASHLTGSPYEQYF TGTGCCAGCCATCTAACAGGGAGTCCCTACGAGCAGTACTTC
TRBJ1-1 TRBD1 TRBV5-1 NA CASSRLGQLNTEAFF TGCGCCAGCAGCCGCTTGGGACAGCTGAACACTGAAGCTTTCTTT
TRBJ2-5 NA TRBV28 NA CASSLQGRETQYF TGTGCCAGCAGTTTACAGGGGCGGGAGACCCAGTACTTC
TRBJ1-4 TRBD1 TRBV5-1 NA CASRRTGSGANEKLFF TGCGCCAGCAGACGGACAGGATCGGGGGCTAATGAAAAACTGTTTTTT
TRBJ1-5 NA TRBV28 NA CASIGRTSQGPQHF TGTGCCAGCATTGGGAGGACATCTCAAGGGCCCCAGCATTTT
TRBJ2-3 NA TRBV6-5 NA CASSYPGADTQYF TGTGCCAGCAGTTACCCGGGGGCAGATACGCAGTATTTT
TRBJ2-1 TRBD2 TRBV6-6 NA CASIGLGTSGTDEQFF TGTGCCAGCATTGGCCTCGGGACTAGCGGGACGGATGAGCAGTTCTTC
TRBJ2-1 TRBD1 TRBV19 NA CASSIQGAGNEQFF TGTGCCAGTAGTATCCAGGGGGCGGGGAATGAGCAGTTCTTC
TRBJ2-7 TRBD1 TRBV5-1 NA CASSMTGGYEQYF TGCGCCAGCAGCATGACAGGGGGATACGAGCAGTACTTC
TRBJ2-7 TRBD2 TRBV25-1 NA CASSEFRGSGGEQYF TGTGCCAGCAGTGAATTTCGGGGATCGGGAGGCGAGCAGTACTTC
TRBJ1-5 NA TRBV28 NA CASRTTSGGYQPQHF TGTGCCAGCAGAACAACTTCGGGGGGCTATCAGCCCCAGCATTTT
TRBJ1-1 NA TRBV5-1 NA CASSLQQQNTEAFF TGCGCCAGCAGCTTGCAGCAGCAGAACACTGAAGCTTTCTTT
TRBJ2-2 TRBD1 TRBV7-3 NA CASSEQGQGGELFF TGTGCCAGCAGCGAACAGGGGCAAGGCGGGGAGCTGTTTTTT
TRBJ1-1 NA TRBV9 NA CASSVWTENTEAFF TGTGCCAGCAGCGTATGGACGGAAAACACTGAAGCTTTCTTT
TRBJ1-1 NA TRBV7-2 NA CASSQQVLSEAFF TGTGCCAGCAGCCAACAGGTCCTCAGTGAAGCTTTCTTT
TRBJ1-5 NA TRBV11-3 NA CASSPPGQPQHF TGTGCCAGCAGCCCCCCGGGGCAGCCCCAGCATTTT
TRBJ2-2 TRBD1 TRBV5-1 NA CASRSGTGESGELFF TGCGCCAGCAGGTCCGGGACAGGGGAATCCGGGGAGCTGTTTTTT
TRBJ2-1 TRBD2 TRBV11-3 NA CASSPGLAGPDNEQFF TGTGCCAGCAGCCCGGGACTAGCGGGCCCAGACAATGAGCAGTTCTTC
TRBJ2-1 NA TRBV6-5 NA CASKERDRREQFF TGTGCCAGCAAGGAAAGGGACCGCAGGGAGCAGTTCTTC
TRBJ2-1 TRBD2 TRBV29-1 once CSAPGLAVYNEQFF TGCAGCGCACCGGGACTAGCGGTATACAATGAGCAGTTCTTC
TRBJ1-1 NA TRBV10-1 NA CASSPYGQNTEAFF TGCGCCAGCAGCCCCTACGGACAGAACACTGAAGCTTTCTTT
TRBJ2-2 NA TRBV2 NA CASSPAGLAFAGELFF TGTGCCAGCAGTCCTGCCGGGCTCGCGTTCGCCGGGGAGCTGTTTTTT
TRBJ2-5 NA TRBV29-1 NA CSVATQVWKETQYF TGCAGCGTTGCAACCCAGGTGTGGAAAGAGACCCAGTACTTC
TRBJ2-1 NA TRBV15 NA CATSTLDRSKNNEQFF TGTGCCACCAGCACCCTAGACAGGTCCAAAAACAATGAGCAGTTCTTC
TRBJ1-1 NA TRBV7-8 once CASSLFLGGYTEAFF TGTGCCAGCAGCTTATTTCTCGGGGGGTACACTGAAGCTTTCTTT
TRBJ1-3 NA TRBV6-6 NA CASSYSRAGNTIYF TGTGCCAGCAGTTACTCCAGGGCTGGAAACACCATATATTTT
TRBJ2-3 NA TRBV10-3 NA CAISGTDQGDTQYF TGTGCCATCAGTGGGACAGACCAGGGAGATACGCAGTATTTT
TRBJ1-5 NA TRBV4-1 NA CASSQGSAENRPQHF TGCGCCAGCAGCCAAGGGTCGGCCGAGAATCGGCCCCAGCATTTT
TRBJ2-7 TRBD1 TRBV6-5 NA CASSAQDRGPYEQYF TGTGCCAGCAGTGCGCAGGACAGGGGGCCATACGAGCAGTACTTC
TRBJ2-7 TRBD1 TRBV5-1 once CASSLEGTGPSYEQYF TGCGCCAGCAGCTTGGAGGGGACAGGGCCTTCCTACGAGCAGTACTTC
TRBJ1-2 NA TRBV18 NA CASSPPQGLHGYTF TGTGCCAGCTCACCCCCTCAGGGTCTACATGGCTACACCTTC
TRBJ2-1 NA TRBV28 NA CASSSEDPNSRGWQFF TGTGCCAGCAGTTCGGAGGACCCAAACAGCAGGGGATGGCAGTTCTTC
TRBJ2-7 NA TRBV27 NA CASSLSLGGYEQYF TGTGCCAGCAGTTTAAGCCTGGGTGGCTACGAGCAGTACTTC
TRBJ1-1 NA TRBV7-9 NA CASSRDIYTEAFF TGTGCCAGCAGCAGGGACATCTACACTGAAGCTTTCTTT
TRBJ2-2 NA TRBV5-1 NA CASSSDLSNTGELFF TGCGCCAGCAGCTCCGACCTTTCGAACACCGGGGAGCTGTTTTTT